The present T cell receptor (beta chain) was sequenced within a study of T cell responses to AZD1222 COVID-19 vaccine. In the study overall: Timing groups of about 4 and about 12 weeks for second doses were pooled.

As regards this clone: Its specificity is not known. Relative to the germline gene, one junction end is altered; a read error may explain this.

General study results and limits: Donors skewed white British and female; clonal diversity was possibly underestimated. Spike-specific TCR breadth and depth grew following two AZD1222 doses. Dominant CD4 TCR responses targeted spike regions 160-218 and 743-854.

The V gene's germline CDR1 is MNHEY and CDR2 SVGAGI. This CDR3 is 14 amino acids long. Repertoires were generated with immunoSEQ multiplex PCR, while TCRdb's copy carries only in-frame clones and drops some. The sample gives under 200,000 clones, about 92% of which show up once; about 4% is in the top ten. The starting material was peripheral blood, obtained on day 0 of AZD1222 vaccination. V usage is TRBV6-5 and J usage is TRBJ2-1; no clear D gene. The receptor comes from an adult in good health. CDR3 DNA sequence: TGTGCCAGCAGGAAGGGTGGTGGGTACAATGAGCGGTTCTTC. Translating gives CASRKGGGYNERFF.